What follows are 12 T cell receptor beta chains derived from one specimen sequenced in a study of naive and memory T cell subsets. Amplification of ligated cDNA took four PCR rounds with SP2 and nested alpha and beta constant primers. TCRdb re-called the UMI-ligation and nested PCR reads through MiXCR, storing one row per CDR3 protein. This sample carries 20,000 to 25,000 distinct CDR3 sequences, 6% of them seen once, and the ten largest clones take 6% to 8%. Treatment indicated: skin biopsy from PPD injection site in Mantoux-positive individual. An oligonucleotide containing a UMI was ligated to the 3' end of TCR cDNA. This material consisted of skin, taken from a tuberculin skin test site. The receptors stem from an adult in good health.

This clonotype was detected many times. The chain uses TRBV3-1 and TRBJ2-1, with D perhaps TRBD2 (5 bases). The V gene's germline CDR1 is LGHDT and CDR2 YNNKEL (reference sequence). The CDR3 is 14 residues long. V was clipped by 4 bases and J by 0 bases, with 7 bases between them. The CDR3 nucleotides are TGTGCCAGCAGCCCGAGCGGCTCCTACAATGAGCAGTTCTTC. Its protein is CASSPSGSYNEQFF.

J is TRBJ1-1 and V is TRBV6-2 or TRBV6-3, with D unresolved. In germline, CDR1 is MNHEY, CDR2 SVGEGT. Trimming removed 2 bases from V and 1 base from J, with 11 bases in between. The CDR3 is 15 amino acids. The CDR3 region is CASSYPNSGNTEAFF. CDR3 sequence (DNA): TGTGCCAGCAGTTACCCGAATTCGGGGAACACTGAAGCTTTCTTT.

The chain carries TRBV10-3 and TRBJ1-1; D is ambiguous. The germline V gene has CDR1 ENHRY and CDR2 SYGVKD. The CDR3 is 13 amino acids. Trimming took off 8 bases at V and 0 bases at J, with 10 bases between the two ends. The CDR3: CAISGVLNTEAFF. As DNA, the CDR3 is TGTGCCATCTCCGGAGTCTTGAACACTGAAGCTTTCTTT.

This clonotype was detected many times. The chain joins TRBV30 to TRBJ2-2, with D tentatively TRBD1 or TRBD2 (5 bases each). The germline V gene has CDR1 GTSNPN and CDR2 SVGIG (reference sequence). Between the trimmed V and J ends, which lost 3 bases and 1 base, there was a span of 9 bases. This CDR3 has 14 amino acids. The CDR3 DNA sequence: TGTGCCTGGAGCCTTGGGGGGAACACCGGGGAGCTGTTTTTT. Translated, it gives CAWSLGGNTGELFF.

This clonotype was recorded at least ten times. The CDR3: CSARDDDQGGDTQYF. The CDR3 DNA is TGCAGTGCTAGAGATGACGACCAGGGGGGAGATACGCAGTATTTT. V usage is TRBV20-1 and J usage is TRBJ2-3; possible D gene TRBD1, 7 bases. V dropped 0 bases and J dropped 5 bases, with 15 bases sitting between them. Germline assignment: CDR1 DFQATT and CDR2 SNEGSKA (reference sequence). The CDR3 covers 15 residues.

This clonotype was counted only a few times. The chain carries TRBV12-3 or TRBV12-4 and TRBJ2-7; 9 nucleotides match TRBD2. Trimming at V came to 0 bases and at J to 0 bases, leaving 3 bases not matched to a gene. The CDR3 has 16 residues. The CDR3 bases are TGTGCCAGCAGTTTAGCTAGCGGGGGATACTCCTACGAGCAGTACTTC. Its protein product is CASSLASGGYSYEQYF.

The chain uses TRBV7-2 and TRBJ1-3, with 10 bases lining up with TRBD1. V lost 4 bases and J lost 1; bases outside the gene matches: 7. The CDR3 is 17 amino acids. CDR1 and CDR2 (germline): SGHTA, FQGNSA. The CDR3 DNA reads TGTGCCAGCAGCTGGGGACAGGGGCTTAGGTCTGGAAACACCATATATTTT. Its translation: CASSWGQGLRSGNTIYF. Supplemented by reference TRBV7-2 and TRBJ1-3, the full variable domain reads GAGVSQSPSNKVTEKGKDVELRCDPISGHTALYWYRQSLGQGLEFLIYFQGNSAPDKSGLPSDRFSAERTGGSVSTLTIQRTQQEDSAVYLCASSWGQGLRSGNTIYFGEGSWLTVV.

This clonotype was observed many times. The J gene is TRBJ2-1, the V gene TRBV2, with TRBD2 matching 7 bases. V lost 6 bases and J lost 6; bases outside the gene matches: 17. The CDR3 covers 17 residues. The germline CDR1 and CDR2 sequences are SNHLY and FYNNEI. The CDR3 sequence: CASSLSNMREFINEQFF. The CDR3 region has the DNA TGTGCCAGCAGCCTATCTAATATGCGGGAGTTTATCAATGAGCAGTTCTTC.

This clonotype was recorded many times. This chain connects TRBV19 to TRBJ2-1, with 8 bases matching TRBD2. Per the germline V gene, CDR1 is LNHDA and CDR2 is SQIVND (reference sequence). The length of the CDR3 is 15 residues. V was pared by 11 bases and J by 6 bases, with 15 bases of the junction left unmatched. The CDR3 region is CASEVIGRGGNEQFF. The CDR3 DNA is TGTGCCTCCGAAGTTATCGGGAGGGGGGGCAATGAGCAGTTCTTC.

The sample holds a few counts of this clonotype. V gene TRBV7-2 combines with J gene TRBJ2-7; 8 bases fit TRBD2. Trimming at V came to 0 bases and at J to 10 bases, leaving 11 bases not matched to a gene. This CDR3 is built from 15 residues. Germline assignment: CDR1 SGHTA and CDR2 FQGNSA. The CDR3 protein is CASSLAGAGGSPQYF. The CDR3 DNA sequence: TGTGCCAGCAGCTTAGCAGGGGCGGGAGGCTCGCCACAGTACTTC.

The table lists this clonotype with a few counts. This chain uses TRBV20-1 with TRBJ2-7, with D tentatively TRBD2 (7 bases). CDR3 length equals 15 residues. CDR1 and CDR2 from the germline V gene are DFQATT and SNEGSKA (reference sequence). The germline V and J ends were trimmed by 3 bases and 6 bases, with 21 bases remaining between them. For the CDR3, the DNA is TGCAGTGCTAGCTCCCAAGGGGGGGGTCGAGGCGAGCAGTACTTC. Residues: CSASSQGGGRGEQYF.

This clonotype appeared a few times. This rearrangement joins TRBV20-1 to TRBJ1-2, with a weak D call TRBD1 (6 bases). CDR1 and CDR2 from the germline V gene are DFQATT and SNEGSKA (reference sequence). V was shortened by 4 bases and J by 0 bases, with 15 bases between the two germline ends. The CDR3 spans 15 residues. The CDR3 DNA follows: TGCAGTGCTATCCGAGGGGGGGAGGCTAACTATGGCTACACCTTC. Its protein is CSAIRGGEANYGYTF.